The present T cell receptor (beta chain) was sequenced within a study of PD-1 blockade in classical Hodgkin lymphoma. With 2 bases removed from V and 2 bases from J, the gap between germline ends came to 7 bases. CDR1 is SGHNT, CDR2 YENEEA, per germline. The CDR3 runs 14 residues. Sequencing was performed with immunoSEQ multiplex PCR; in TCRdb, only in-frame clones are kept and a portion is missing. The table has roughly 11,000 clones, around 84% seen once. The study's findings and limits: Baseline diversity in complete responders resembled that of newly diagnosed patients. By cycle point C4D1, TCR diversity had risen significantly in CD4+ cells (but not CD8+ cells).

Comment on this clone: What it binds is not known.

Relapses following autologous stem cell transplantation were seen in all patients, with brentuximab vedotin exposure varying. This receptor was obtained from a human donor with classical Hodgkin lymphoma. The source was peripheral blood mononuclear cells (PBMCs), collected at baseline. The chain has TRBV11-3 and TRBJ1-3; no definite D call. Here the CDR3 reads CASSLTAAGNTIYF. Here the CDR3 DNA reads TGTGCCAGCAGCTTAACGGCGGCTGGAAACACCATATATTTT.